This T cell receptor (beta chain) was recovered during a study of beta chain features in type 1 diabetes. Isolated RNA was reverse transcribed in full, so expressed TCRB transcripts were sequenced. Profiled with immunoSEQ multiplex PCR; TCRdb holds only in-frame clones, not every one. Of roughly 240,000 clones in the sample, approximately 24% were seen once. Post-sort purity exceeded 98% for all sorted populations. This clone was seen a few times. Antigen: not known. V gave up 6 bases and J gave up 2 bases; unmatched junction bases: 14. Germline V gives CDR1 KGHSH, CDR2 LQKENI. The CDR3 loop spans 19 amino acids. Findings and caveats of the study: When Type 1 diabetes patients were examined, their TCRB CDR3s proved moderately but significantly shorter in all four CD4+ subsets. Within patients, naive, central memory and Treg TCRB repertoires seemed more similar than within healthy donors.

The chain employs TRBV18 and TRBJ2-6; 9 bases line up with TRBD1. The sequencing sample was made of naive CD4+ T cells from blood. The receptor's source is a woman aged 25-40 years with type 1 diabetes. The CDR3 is CASSPIPGTGYPGANVLTF. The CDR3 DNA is TGTGCCAGCTCCCCAATCCCCGGGACAGGGTACCCTGGGGCCAACGTCCTGACTTTC. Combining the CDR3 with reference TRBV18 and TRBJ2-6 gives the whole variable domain NAGVMQNPRHLVRRRGQEARLRCSPMKGHSHVYWYRQLPEEGLKFMVYLQKENIIDESGMPKERFSAEFPKEGPSILRIQQVVRGDSAAYFCASSPIPGTGYPGANVLTFGAGSRLTVL.